A selection of T cell receptor beta chains follows, all from one sample in a study of shared clonotypes between healthy human individuals. Repertoires were generated with immunoSEQ multiplex PCR, while TCRdb's copy carries only in-frame clones and drops some. The sample shows 450,000 to 650,000 clones, 70% to 80% of them seen only once. The material sequenced was PBMCs. Source of these receptors: a woman in her 40s in good health. Some clones in this sample may be carry-over from other donors' samples. The CDR3 runs from the conserved cysteine through the conserved F or W. A D gene is named only where the DNA matches it firmly. A row's size may be missing; if present it is once, few, many or a size class.

J: TRBJ2-2; V: TRBV6-1; size: .; D: .; DNA: TGTGCCAGCAGTGAATGGGCAGGGAGCACCGGGGAGCTGTTTTTT; CDR3: CASSEWAGSTGELFF
J: TRBJ2-7; V: TRBV7-2; size: .; D: .; DNA: TGTGCCAGCAGCCAAGGGGAGGGGGAATACGCCGAGCAGTACTTC; CDR3: CASSQGEGEYAEQYF
J: TRBJ2-1; V: TRBV5-4; size: .; D: TRBD1; DNA: TGTGCCACCAACCTTGGCGCCGGGACAGGGGACTACAATGAGCAGTTCTTC; CDR3: CATNLGAGTGDYNEQFF
J: TRBJ2-5; V: TRBV5-1; size: .; D: .; DNA: TGCGCCAGCAGCTTGATGGCAGGGGCGGAGACCCAGTACTTC; CDR3: CASSLMAGAETQYF
J: TRBJ2-3; V: TRBV5-1; size: .; D: .; DNA: TGCGCCAGCAGCTTGGCCCTTGTTTCAGATACGCAGTATTTT; CDR3: CASSLALVSDTQYF
J: TRBJ2-5; V: TRBV10-3; size: .; D: .; DNA: TGTGCCATCAGCGGCAGCCAAGAGACCCAGTACTTC; CDR3: CAISGSQETQYF
J: TRBJ2-3; V: TRBV30; size: once; D: .; DNA: TGTGCCTGGAGTAAGGTCATTTACACAGATACGCAGTATTTT; CDR3: CAWSKVIYTDTQYF
J: TRBJ2-4; V: TRBV6-1; size: .; D: .; DNA: TGTGCCAGCAGTGAACTACACTACAGGGTTCCAGCCAAAAACATTCAGTACTTC; CDR3: CASSELHYRVPAKNIQYF
J: TRBJ1-4; V: TRBV7-8; size: .; D: .; DNA: TGTGCCAGCAGCTTAGGCGCAGGGAGTGAAAAACTGTTTTTT; CDR3: CASSLGAGSEKLFF
J: TRBJ2-5; V: TRBV18; size: .; D: .; DNA: TGTGCCAGCTCACCTGGGGCTGGGCTCCTCGAGACCCAGTACTTC; CDR3: CASSPGAGLLETQYF
J: TRBJ2-7; V: TRBV18; size: .; D: TRBD2; DNA: TGTGCCAGCTCACCGGGCGGGAGCTCCTACGAGCAGTACTTC; CDR3: CASSPGGSSYEQYF